The clone carrying this T cell receptor (beta chain) was picked up many times. The antigen is not known. The data were obtained in a study of immune heterogeneity within non-small cell lung tumors. TCR beta CDR3 was amplified by multiplex PCR using 32 V and 13 J primers. TCRdb re-analysed the multiplex PCR reads in MiXCR, keeping a single row per CDR3 protein. The table shows several thousand distinct CDR3 sequences, with 22% occurring only once. The study, taken as a whole, reports: The study found identical dominant CDR3 beta clonotypes recurring across tumor sites within a patient, alongside site-unique high-frequency clones.

Genomic DNA from bulk tumor acted as the template, and around 0.55 ug was loaded per sample. In surgery, several biopsies were collected from each primary tumor at widely spaced sites. The study enrolled patients with untreated, newly diagnosed non-small cell lung cancer who underwent curative surgery. The CDR3 sequence is 14 residues long. Germline CDR1 and CDR2: SGHKS and YYEKEE (reference sequence). V lost 0 bases to trimming and J lost 4 bases, with 10 bases between them. This sequence joins TRBV5-5 and TRBJ1-2, with D possibly being TRBD1 (5 bases). The receptor comes from a man in his sixties or seventies with non-small cell lung cancer. The material sequenced was lung tumor tissue. The CDR3 loop reads CASSLAVTGYGYTF. The CDR3 DNA follows: TGTGCCAGCAGCTTGGCCGTAACAGGCTATGGCTACACCTTC. The full variable domain, its missing parts supplied by reference TRBV5-5 and TRBJ1-2, is DAGVTQSPTHLIKTRGQQVTLRCSPISGHKSVSWYQQVLGQGPQFIFQYYEKEERGRGNFPDRFSARQFPNYSSELNVNALLLGDSALYLCASSLAVTGYGYTFGSGTRLTVV.